The subject of this entry is one T cell receptor beta chain. The data were obtained in a study of cytomegalovirus exposure and HLA in healthy donors. The V and J ends lost 3 bases and 0 bases respectively, with 5 bases between them. This CDR3 has 13 amino acids. Per the germline V gene, CDR1 is LNHDA and CDR2 is SQIVND (reference sequence). 13 Jbeta primers and 60 Vbeta primers were used for the PCR. Measured with immunoSEQ multiplex PCR; TCRdb has only the in-frame clones, and not every one. This sample has roughly 150,000 clones, with approximately 84% found just once. The sequence was collected from a man aged 25-45 years in good health and CMV-seropositive. Source material: PBMCs. The chain links TRBV19 to TRBJ1-1; D remains ambiguous. CDR3 region: CASSIQVNTEAFF. Written as DNA, the CDR3 is TGTGCCAGTAGTATCCAGGTGAACACTGAAGCTTTCTTT.